This TCR beta chain comes out of a study of shared clonotypes between healthy human individuals. Germline assignment: CDR1 MNHNS and CDR2 SASEGT. Trimming cost V 2 bases and J 2 bases; bases outside gene matches: 8. The CDR3 contains 16 residues. The naive CD8 subset, CD45RO-negative cells positively selected for CCR7, excluded terminally differentiated effector memory CD45RA+ cells. Deep-level assay runs were performed. Some clones are missing from TCRdb's copy, which holds only in-frame ones; the method was immunoSEQ multiplex PCR. The data show hundreds of thousands of clones, around 93% seen once. Findings and caveats of the study: Against clonotypes common to all four donors, non-shared ones had lower generation probabilities. Approximately 5.3% was the fraction of naive CD4 clonotypes found shared across four donors. Memory subsets generally showed smaller estimated richness than naive subsets did.

In the case of this clone: What it binds is unknown.

The sample comprised naive CD8+ T cells sorted from blood. The TCR sequence derives from a young man in good health. J is TRBJ2-5 and V is TRBV6-1; the match to TRBD2 covers 7 bases. Here the CDR3 reads CASSERAGVGQETQYF. CDR3 in DNA: TGTGCCAGCAGTGAAAGGGCGGGAGTTGGGCAAGAGACCCAGTACTTC.